This T cell receptor (beta chain) derives from a study of blood T cell repertoires in COVID-19. Study as a whole: Samples taken during acute and convalescent COVID-19 were collected in the United States, Italy and Spain. From T cells, B-cell-depleted T cells, or PBMCs came the material, which was cDNA or gDNA.

CDR3 length: 12 amino acids. CDR1 and CDR2 (germline): LNHDA, SQIVND (reference sequence). The V and J ends lost 10 bases and 8 bases respectively, with 14 bases between them. This table comes from immunoSEQ multiplex PCR, and its TCRdb copy is limited to in-frame clones, with some not included. The repertoire includes tens of thousands of clones, approximately 89% of them detected once, and roughly 6.7% sits in the top ten. Sample: peripheral blood. This clonotype was obtained from a woman aged 65 to 85 with acute or convalescent COVID-19. The rearrangement uses TRBV19 and TRBJ2-2; maybe TRBD2 (5 bases). CDR3 bases: TGTGCCACCTCTAAGCCGGGAGGGGAGCTGTTTTTT. This encodes CATSKPGGELFF.